This entry lists 5 T cell receptor beta chains sequenced from one sample in a study of blood T cell repertoires in COVID-19 (dated by TCRdb to 2019 to 2021). Library preparation employed the immunoSEQ multiplex PCR assay. The table comes from immuneACCESS by way of TCRdb, which keeps in-frame sequences with V and J called. Part of the clones is missing from these tables; in studies checked, under half for an unresolved V gene and the rest for unknown reasons. This sample comprises about 37,000 clones, about 80% of them detected only once. The top ten clones comprise around 14% of the sample. The sample taken for sequencing was peripheral blood. The receptors were sampled from a woman aged 70-85 years with acute or convalescent COVID-19.

The chain uses TRBV9 and TRBJ2-3; D may be TRBD2 (7 bases). Germline CDR1 reads SGDLS; CDR2 reads YYNGEE. CDR3 length: 16 amino acids. The V gene lost 0 bases and the J gene lost 2 bases, with 13 bases spanning the gap. The CDR3 sequence is CASSVGPGGLTDTQYF. The CDR3 bases are TGTGCCAGCAGCGTAGGCCCGGGGGGCCTCACAGATACGCAGTATTTT.

J is TRBJ2-3 and V is TRBV2; 8 bases match TRBD2. V gave up 7 bases and J gave up 2 bases; unmatched junction bases: 8. CDR1 is SNHLY, CDR2 FYNNEI, per germline. The CDR3 totals 15 residues. The CDR3 region is CASKRESSHTDTQYF. The CDR3 bases are TGTGCCAGCAAGCGGGAGAGCTCGCACACAGATACGCAGTATTTT.

This clone counts as medium-sized. The chain carries TRBV6-1 and TRBJ2-1; D may be TRBD1 (6 bases). V was clipped by 1 base and J by 1 base, with 8 bases between them. Per the germline V gene, CDR1 is MNHNS and CDR2 is SASEGT. The CDR3 spans 15 residues. The CDR3 spells CASSEGQGSYNEQFF. CDR3 bases: TGTGCCAGCAGTGAAGGGCAGGGGTCCTACAATGAGCAGTTCTTC.

The rearrangement joins TRBV7-2 to TRBJ2-2, with 7 bases identical to TRBD1. Trimming removed 5 bases from V and 0 bases from J; junction bases left unmatched: 12. CDR3 length: 18 amino acids. CDR1 is SGHTA and CDR2 is FQGNSA in the germline V gene. The CDR3 here is CASSRFRQGSANTGELFF. The CDR3 region has the DNA TGTGCCAGCAGCCGCTTTCGACAGGGCTCGGCGAACACCGGGGAGCTGTTTTTT.

The chain couples TRBV18 to TRBJ2-1; 9 positions agree with TRBD2. Germline assignment: CDR1 KGHSH and CDR2 LQKENI. Trimming at V came to 5 bases and at J to 6 bases, leaving 8 bases not matched to a gene. This CDR3 is 15 amino acids long. In DNA, the CDR3 is TGTGCCAGCTCATTCAGCGGGGGGCCGCCCAATGAGCAGTTCTTC. Residues: CASSFSGGPPNEQFF.